These 21 T cell receptor beta chains came from one sample sequenced in a study of blood T cell repertoires in COVID-19. Some clones are missing from TCRdb's copy, which holds only in-frame ones; the method was immunoSEQ multiplex PCR. The sample consists of over 400,000 clones, 70% to 90% of them appearing once. The sequenced sample was peripheral blood. The origin of the receptors is a woman aged 45-65 years with COVID-19, enrolled during active disease.

The genes are TRBV5-6 and TRBJ1-2; D might be TRBD1 (6 bases). This CDR3 spans 14 amino acids. V lost 0 bases and J 4 bases, leaving 10 bases between the germline ends. Germline-derived CDR1 and CDR2 are SGHDT and YYEEEE. The CDR3 DNA reads TGTGCCAGCAGCTTGGGACAGGTCGTCTATGGCTACACCTTC. Encoded protein: CASSLGQVVYGYTF.

The chain uses TRBV24-1 and TRBJ2-3, with 11 bases aligning to TRBD2. The germline gives CDR1 KGHDR, CDR2 SFDVKD. The length of the CDR3 is 15 residues. The ends lost 1 base at V and 6 bases at J; junction bases unmatched: 2. Here the CDR3 reads CATSDLPSGGDTQYF. CDR3 nucleotides: TGTGCCACCAGTGATTTACCTAGCGGGGGGGATACGCAGTATTTT.

This clone was detected once. CDR3 protein: CASSRGLMVAGNTIYF. The CDR3, as DNA: TGCGCCAGCAGCCGGGGACTGATGGTCGCTGGAAACACCATATATTTT. This rearrangement joins TRBV4-1 to TRBJ1-3; perhaps TRBD1 as D (5 bases). Germline CDR1 is MGHRA and CDR2 is YSYEKL. This CDR3 spans 16 amino acids. The V gene lost 4 bases and the J gene lost 2 bases, with 15 bases spanning the gap.

This sequence joins TRBV2 and TRBJ1-4; 7 bases match TRBD1. After removal of 3 bases from V and 13 bases from J, the junction contained 17 bases not matched to a gene. The CDR3 sequence is 16 residues long. Germline CDR1 reads SNHLY; CDR2 reads FYNNEI. This chain's CDR3 is CASSEAGQVPRGVLFF. CDR3 nucleotides: TGTGCCAGCAGTGAGGCCGGACAGGTCCCCAGGGGGGTACTGTTTTTT. The full variable domain, in which reference TRBV2 and TRBJ1-4 provide the parts outside the CDR3, is EPEVTQTPSHQVTQMGQEVILRCVPISNHLYFYWYRQILGQKVEFLVSFYNNEISEKSEIFDDQFSVERPDGSNFTLKIRSTKLEDSAMYFCASSEAGQVPRGVLFFGSGTQLSVL.

The genes are TRBV18 and TRBJ1-1; D call uncertain. The CDR3 totals 15 residues. Between the trimmed V and J ends, which lost 3 bases and 3 bases, there was a span of 14 bases. Germline V gene lookup returns CDR1 KGHSH and CDR2 LQKENI. The CDR3 spells CASSPSPGGDTEAFF. The CDR3 DNA sequence: TGTGCCAGCTCACCGTCCCCAGGCGGGGACACTGAAGCTTTCTTT. Full variable domain (remainder filled in from reference TRBV18 and TRBJ1-1): NAGVMQNPRHLVRRRGQEARLRCSPMKGHSHVYWYRQLPEEGLKFMVYLQKENIIDESGMPKERFSAEFPKEGPSILRIQQVVRGDSAAYFCASSPSPGGDTEAFFGQGTRLTVV.

The gene calls are TRBV29-1 and TRBJ2-2; D is perhaps TRBD1 (6 bases). Trimming removed 1 base from V and 3 bases from J, with 9 bases in between. CDR3 length: 14 amino acids. The V gene's germline CDR1 is SQVTM and CDR2 ANQGSEA. The CDR3 bases are TGCAGCGTTGAAGGCACAGGGTACACCGGGGAGCTGTTTTTT. This sequence encodes CSVEGTGYTGELFF.

The chain couples TRBV19 to TRBJ1-1, with 7 bases matching TRBD1. The CDR3 length is 15 residues. With V trimmed by 7 bases and J by 3 bases, 11 bases remained unmatched. The germline CDR1 and CDR2 sequences are LNHDA and SQIVND (reference sequence). The CDR3 coding sequence is TGTGCCAGTATACCCGGGTACAGGGGATACACTGAAGCTTTCTTT. This codes for CASIPGYRGYTEAFF. Supplemented by reference TRBV19 and TRBJ1-1, the full variable domain reads DGGITQSPKYLFRKEGQNVTLSCEQNLNHDAMYWYRQDPGQGLRLIYYSQIVNDFQKGDIAEGYSVSREKKESFPLTVTSAQKNPTAFYLCASIPGYRGYTEAFFGQGTRLTVV.

This chain uses TRBV30 with TRBJ1-2, with 7 bases identical to TRBD1. With 1 base clipped from V and 8 bases from J, the junction kept 7 bases outside the gene matches. Germline CDR1 GTSNPN, CDR2 SVGIG (reference sequence). This CDR3 is built from 13 residues. CDR3 amino acids: CAWSALRQGGYTF. The CDR3 DNA reads TGTGCCTGGAGTGCCTTACGACAGGGAGGCTACACCTTC.

The chain couples TRBV2 to TRBJ2-3, with D tentatively TRBD2 (5 bases). The CDR3 loop spans 13 amino acids. Trimming took 1 base from V and 8 from J, leaving 10 bases between them. In germline, CDR1 is SNHLY, CDR2 FYNNEI. The CDR3 loop is CASSEGQAATQYF. The CDR3 nucleotides are TGTGCCAGCAGTGAAGGTCAAGCGGCTACGCAGTATTTT.

The rearrangement uses TRBV5-6 and TRBJ1-6, with unresolved D. The CDR3 sequence is 17 residues long. CDR1 and CDR2 from the germline V gene are SGHDT and YYEEEE. V lost 0 bases and J lost 0, with 10 bases in between. The CDR3 region has the DNA TGTGCCAGCAGCTTGGTTTCCACGAGCTCCTATAATTCACCCCTCCACTTT. This sequence encodes CASSLVSTSSYNSPLHF.

The rearrangement uses TRBV10-3 and TRBJ1-1, with TRBD1 matching 7 bases. V gave up 5 bases and J gave up 0 bases; unmatched junction bases: 3. This CDR3 is built from 14 residues. CDR1 is ENHRY, CDR2 SYGVKD, per germline. This CDR3 reads CAISLQGMNTEAFF. For the CDR3, the DNA is TGTGCCATCAGTTTACAGGGGATGAACACTGAAGCTTTCTTT.

This chain links TRBV13 with TRBJ1-1; D possibly corresponds to TRBD1 (5 bases). CDR3 length: 15 residues. V dropped 1 base and J dropped 4 bases, with 13 bases sitting between them. Germline assignment: CDR1 PRHDT and CDR2 FYEKMQ (reference sequence). The CDR3 DNA reads TGTGCCAGCAGCTTAGCTTCCGGGCAGGGCACTGAAGCTTTCTTT. Translated, it gives CASSLASGQGTEAFF.

The chain links TRBV14 to TRBJ1-1; D possibly corresponds to TRBD1 (6 bases). The ends were cut back, 4 bases at V and 1 base at J, with 13 bases in the middle. This CDR3 has 15 amino acids. CDR1 SGHDN and CDR2 FVKESK come from the germline V gene. This CDR3 is CASSLRTDKNTEAFF. CDR3 coding DNA: TGTGCCAGCAGCCTCCGGACAGATAAGAACACTGAAGCTTTCTTT.

The V call is TRBV2, the J call TRBJ1-1, with a weak D call TRBD1 (5 bases). The germline V gene encodes CDR1 SNHLY and CDR2 FYNNEI. V lost 5 bases and J 3 bases, leaving 13 bases between the germline ends. CDR3 size: 14 residues. The DNA for the CDR3 is TGTGCCAGCAGTTCCCTCAGGGCCGACACTGAAGCTTTCTTT. Translating gives CASSSLRADTEAFF.

The V and J genes are TRBV7-3 and TRBJ1-2; TRBD1 is a possible D gene (6 bases). CDR1 and CDR2 from the germline V gene are SGHTA and FQGTGA. This CDR3 region has 16 residues. V lost 0 bases to trimming and J lost 0 bases, with 11 bases between them. The CDR3 nucleotides read TGTGCCAGCAGCTTAACTGGGGGCGGATCTAACTATGGCTACACCTTC. Protein sequence: CASSLTGGGSNYGYTF.

The count of this clone is one. The J gene is TRBJ2-5, the V gene TRBV10-3, with 10 bases lining up with TRBD1. With V trimmed by 3 bases and J by 3 bases, 1 base remained unmatched. The V gene's germline CDR1 is ENHRY and CDR2 SYGVKD. The CDR3 spans 14 residues. The CDR3 here is CAISDGTGEETQYF. CDR3 DNA sequence: TGTGCCATCAGTGACGGGACAGGGGAAGAGACCCAGTACTTC.

The gene calls are TRBV5-3 and TRBJ2-3; 11 bases match TRBD2. TRBV5-3 is known as an ORF, though its function is uncertain. The CDR3 sequence is 16 residues long. With 4 bases clipped from V and 1 base from J, the junction kept 5 bases outside the gene matches. CDR3 DNA sequence: TGTGCCAGAAGCATGCCGGGACTAGCGGGCACAGATACGCAGTATTTT. Protein product: CARSMPGLAGTDTQYF.

The chain has TRBV28 and TRBJ1-2; D is perhaps TRBD1 (5 bases). The CDR3 runs 12 residues. The V gene's germline CDR1 is MDHEN and CDR2 SYDVKM. V was trimmed by 10 bases and J by 8 bases, leaving 17 bases between them. CDR3 in DNA: TGTGCCACCCAGGGTTGGGGATCAGGCTACACCTTC. Amino acids: CATQGWGSGYTF.

This chain uses TRBV10-3 with TRBJ1-5; no reliable D call. CDR3 length: 15 amino acids. Germline CDR1 ENHRY, CDR2 SYGVKD. Deletions cut 3 bases from V and 0 bases from J, with 9 bases between. CDR3 sequence (DNA): TGTGCCATCAGTGACCCGGGATATAGCAATCAGCCCCAGCATTTT. It translates to CAISDPGYSNQPQHF.

The rearrangement uses TRBV4-2 and TRBJ2-7; possibly TRBD2 for D (5 bases). Per germline, CDR1 LGHNA and CDR2 YNFKEQ. The CDR3 is made up of 11 amino acids. Trimming cost V 3 bases and J 5 bases, with 5 bases left between them. CDR3 sequence: CASSQRDEQYF. CDR3 bases: TGTGCCAGCAGCCAGAGGGACGAGCAGTACTTC.

The chain couples TRBV3-1 (or the pseudogene TRBV3-2) to TRBJ1-4; TRBD1 matches 9 bases. Per germline, CDR1 LGHDT and CDR2 YNNKEL (reference sequence). V was pared by 4 bases and J by 4 bases, with 13 bases of the junction left unmatched. The CDR3 sequence is 18 residues long. The DNA of the CDR3 is TGTGCCAGCAGCCTCCTGGGACAGGGCTCTCCTTTTAATGAAAAACTGTTTTTT. Protein: CASSLLGQGSPFNEKLFF.